This TCR beta chain is drawn from a study of Ad26.COV2.S vaccination and SARS-CoV-2 variants. Study findings and constraints: Breadth of non-spike TCRs did not differ between vaccinees and placebo recipients.

CDR3 length: 14 amino acids. Germline V gives CDR1 SEHNR, CDR2 FQNEAQ (reference sequence). Deletions cut 5 bases from V and 6 bases from J, with 16 bases between. Details on this clone: Its antigen is not identified.

Assay: immunoSEQ multiplex PCR; the TCRdb copy retains only in-frame clones and omits some. Of 510,000 or so clones listed, 70% to 90% are singletons. Treatment denoted: some 20 received Ad26.COV2.S at low or high dose, single or two shots; about 5 received placebo; per-sample allocation not given. Material that was analyzed had been drawn on day 63 after the first vaccine or placebo injection. The genes are TRBV7-9 and TRBJ1-1; possible D gene TRBD1, 6 bases. The material sequenced was peripheral blood, taken in a trial of Ad26.COV2.S vaccine versus placebo. The source is a person between 18 and 59 years old who received the Ad26.COV2.S COVID-19 vaccine or a placebo. The CDR3 DNA reads TGTGCCAGCAGCCCCGGGGGCGTGGGCGCTGAAGCTTTCTTT. Its protein is CASSPGGVGAEAFF.